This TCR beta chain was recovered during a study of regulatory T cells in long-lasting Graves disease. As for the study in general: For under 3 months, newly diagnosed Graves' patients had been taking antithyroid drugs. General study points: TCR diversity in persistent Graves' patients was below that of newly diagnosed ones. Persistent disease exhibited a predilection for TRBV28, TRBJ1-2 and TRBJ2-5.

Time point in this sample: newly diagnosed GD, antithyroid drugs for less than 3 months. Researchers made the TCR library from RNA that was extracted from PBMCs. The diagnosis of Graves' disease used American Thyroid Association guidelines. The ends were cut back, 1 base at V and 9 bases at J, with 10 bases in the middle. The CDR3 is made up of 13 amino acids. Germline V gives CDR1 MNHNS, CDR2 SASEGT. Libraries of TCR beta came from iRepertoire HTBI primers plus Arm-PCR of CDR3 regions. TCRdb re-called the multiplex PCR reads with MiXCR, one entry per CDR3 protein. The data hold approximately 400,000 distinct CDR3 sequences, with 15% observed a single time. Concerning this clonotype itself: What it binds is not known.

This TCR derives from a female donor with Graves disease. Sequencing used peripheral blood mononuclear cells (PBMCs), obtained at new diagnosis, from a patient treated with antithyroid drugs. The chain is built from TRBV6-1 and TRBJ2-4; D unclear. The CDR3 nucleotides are TGTGCCAGCAGTGAAGGAAAGTGGAGCATTCAGTACTTC. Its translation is CASSEGKWSIQYF.